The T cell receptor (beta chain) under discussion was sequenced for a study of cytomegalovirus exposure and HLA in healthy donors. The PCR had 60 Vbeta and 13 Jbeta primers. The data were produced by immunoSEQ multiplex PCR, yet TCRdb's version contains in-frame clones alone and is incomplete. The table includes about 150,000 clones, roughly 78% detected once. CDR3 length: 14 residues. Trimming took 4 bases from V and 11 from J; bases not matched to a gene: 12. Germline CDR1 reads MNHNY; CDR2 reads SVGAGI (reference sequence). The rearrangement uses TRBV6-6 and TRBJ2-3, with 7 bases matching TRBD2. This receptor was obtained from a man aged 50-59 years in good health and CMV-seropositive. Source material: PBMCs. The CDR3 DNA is TGTGCCAGCAGTTTAGGGACTACCCGTCTGGAGCAGTATTTT. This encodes CASSLGTTRLEQYF.